What follows are 17 T cell receptor beta chains derived from one specimen sequenced in a study of T cell changes during pregnancy in multiple sclerosis. Sequencing was performed with immunoSEQ multiplex PCR; in TCRdb, only in-frame clones are kept and a portion is missing. Counted here are tens of thousands of clones, roughly 90% occurring once; the ten biggest clones make up over 7.5%. The specimen was peripheral blood, collected after pregnancy. These receptors originate from a female donor in good health, enrolled as a control in a pregnancy study.

This clone was counted a single time. The chain uses TRBV30 and TRBJ1-5, with D hard to call. Germline lookup yields CDR1 GTSNPN and CDR2 SVGIG (reference sequence). Trimming shortened V by 5 bases and J by 4 bases, and 12 bases separated the two germline ends. The CDR3 spans 13 residues. The CDR3: CAWSGGSNQPQHF. The CDR3 region has the DNA TGTGCCTGGTCGGGAGGGAGTAATCAGCCCCAGCATTTT. Drawing the rest from reference TRBV30 and TRBJ1-5, the complete variable domain is SQTIHQWPATLVQPVGSPLSLECTVEGTSNPNLYWYRQAAGRGLQLLFYSVGIGQISSEVPQNLSASRPQDRQFILSSKKLLLSDSGFYLCAWSGGSNQPQHFGDGTRLSIL.

V usage is TRBV6-5 and J usage is TRBJ2-7; tentatively, D is TRBD2 (5 bases). This CDR3 is built from 15 residues. The V gene's germline CDR1 is MNHEY and CDR2 SVGAGI. Trimming left V 5 bases short and J 1 base short, with 15 bases between. CDR3 DNA sequence: TGTGCCAGCAGTACCGGGATAGCGCCATCCTACGAGCAGTACTTC. It yields the protein CASSTGIAPSYEQYF.

A note on this clone: Distinct nucleotide sequences in the sample also encode this CDR3. The V and J genes are TRBV7-2 and TRBJ1-5; 10 bases fit TRBD1. This CDR3 contains 16 residues. CDR1 and CDR2 from the germline V gene are SGHTA and FQGNSA. With 5 bases clipped from V and 2 bases from J, the junction kept 6 bases outside the gene matches. CDR3 amino acids: CASSPGQGRGNQPQHF. CDR3 DNA sequence: TGTGCCAGCAGCCCGGGACAGGGGCGAGGCAATCAGCCCCAGCATTTT.

This clone has just one count. J is TRBJ2-1 and V is TRBV5-1; TRBD2 agrees at 7 bases. CDR1 is SGHRS and CDR2 is YFSETQ in the germline V gene. The junction had 5 bases not matched to a gene; V was cut back by 4 bases and J by 7 bases. The CDR3 length is 13 residues. The CDR3 sequence: CASSIMGGNEQFF. CDR3 in DNA: TGCGCCAGCAGCATTATGGGGGGGAATGAGCAGTTCTTC.

J is TRBJ2-5 and V is TRBV19, with 9 bases that match TRBD1. The length of the CDR3 is 15 residues. Germline loops: CDR1 LNHDA, CDR2 SQIVND (reference sequence). Trimming at V came to 4 bases and at J to 4 bases, leaving 7 bases not matched to a gene. CDR3 sequence (DNA): TGTGCCAGTAGTACGGGCACAGGGGGCGGAGAGACCCAGTACTTC. This encodes CASSTGTGGGETQYF.

The chain carries TRBV27 and TRBJ2-5, with D hard to call. Per the germline V gene, CDR1 is MNHEY and CDR2 is SMNVEV (reference sequence). This CDR3 comprises 15 residues. Trimming cost V 3 bases and J 0 bases, with 11 bases left between them. The CDR3 region has the DNA TGTGCCAGCAGTTTGCAAGACACTTACCAAGAGACCCAGTACTTC. Translation gives CASSLQDTYQETQYF.

The chain uses TRBV28 and TRBJ1-2; D unresolved. Per germline, CDR1 MDHEN and CDR2 SYDVKM. The CDR3 sequence is 15 residues long. Deletions cut 3 bases from V and 3 bases from J, with 14 bases between. The CDR3 region is CASSFWEEGYYGYTF. CDR3 sequence (DNA): TGTGCCAGCAGTTTTTGGGAGGAGGGCTACTATGGCTACACCTTC.

This clone showed up just a few times. DNA of the CDR3: TGTGCCAGCAGCCTGGGACTAGCGGGCTACGAGCAGTACTTC. This codes for CASSLGLAGYEQYF. The gene calls are TRBV7-2 and TRBJ2-7, with 12 nucleotides matching TRBD2. This CDR3 contains 14 residues. V was clipped by 5 bases and J by 3 bases; unmatched bases: 2. Germline-derived CDR1 and CDR2 are SGHTA and FQGNSA.

The V and J genes are TRBV5-4 and TRBJ2-1; D not resolved. V was trimmed by 0 bases and J by 10 bases, leaving 11 bases between them. The CDR3 has 13 residues. Germline assignment: CDR1 SGHNT and CDR2 YYREEE (reference sequence). The DNA of the CDR3 is TGTGCCAGCAGCTTGGGCCAAACCGGGGAGCAGTTCTTC. This codes for CASSLGQTGEQFF.

The chain joins TRBV10-1 to TRBJ2-3; TRBD1 is a possible D gene (6 bases). The V gene lost 2 bases and the J gene lost 10 bases, with 13 bases spanning the gap. The CDR3 is 13 residues long. Per the germline V gene, CDR1 is WNHNN and CDR2 is SYGVQD (reference sequence). This CDR3 is CASSENGGQPQYF. The CDR3 DNA reads TGCGCCAGCAGTGAGAATGGAGGACAGCCGCAGTATTTT.

The chain is built from TRBV29-1 and TRBJ2-2; 14 bases fit TRBD2. The CDR3 extends over 17 amino acids. Per the germline V gene, CDR1 is SQVTM and CDR2 is ANQGSEA. Germline trimming cut 3 bases from V and 5 bases from J; bases unmatched to any gene: 8. CDR3 sequence reads: CSVEGLAGVGRTGELFF. The CDR3 DNA reads as TGCAGCGTTGAGGGACTAGCGGGAGTGGGTCGGACCGGGGAGCTGTTTTTT.

V usage is TRBV15 and J usage is TRBJ1-1, with D uncertain. Germline V CDR1 and CDR2: LNHNV, YYDKDF (reference sequence). The V end lost 6 bases, the J end lost 8 bases, and 10 bases lay between the germline ends. The CDR3 covers 11 residues. In nucleotides, the CDR3 is TGTGCCACCAGGGCTGATTCCGAAGCTTTCTTT. Translated, it gives CATRADSEAFF.

V is TRBV7-9 and J is TRBJ2-6; TRBD2 matches 7 bases. CDR1 is SEHNR and CDR2 is FQNEAQ in the germline V gene (reference sequence). V gave up 5 bases and J gave up 1 base; unmatched junction bases: 5. This CDR3 has 16 amino acids. The CDR3 nucleotides are TGTGCCAGCAGCGAACACGGGGGGTCTGGGGCCAACGTCCTGACTTTC. Translating it yields CASSEHGGSGANVLTF.

Only one count was recorded for this clone. This rearrangement joins TRBV7-2 to TRBJ1-2; D ambiguous. Germline V gene data show CDR1 as SGHTA and CDR2 as FQGNSA. V was cut by 5 bases and J by 4 bases, with 20 bases left in between. The CDR3 contains 16 residues. This CDR3 reads CASSRPSSYPTYGYTF. CDR3 DNA: TGTGCCAGCAGCCGCCCGAGCTCTTATCCTACCTATGGCTACACCTTC. Together with reference TRBV7-2 and TRBJ1-2, the CDR3 gives the full variable domain: GAGVSQSPSNKVTEKGKDVELRCDPISGHTALYWYRQSLGQGLEFLIYFQGNSAPDKSGLPSDRFSAERTGGSVSTLTIQRTQQEDSAVYLCASSRPSSYPTYGYTFGSGTRLTVV.

This clone was counted once. J is TRBJ1-2 and V is TRBV9; D gene uncertain. The V gene's germline CDR1 is SGDLS and CDR2 YYNGEE. V was trimmed by 7 bases and J by 1 base, leaving 17 bases between them. The CDR3 spans 15 residues. The CDR3 coding sequence is TGTGCCAGCTCACCCAGGCAGGTCCTTAACTATGGCTACACCTTC. It specifies CASSPRQVLNYGYTF.

The V and J genes are TRBV5-1 and TRBJ2-3; 9 bases map to TRBD2. Germline loops: CDR1 SGHRS, CDR2 YFSETQ. The CDR3 loop spans 14 amino acids. V lost 7 bases and J lost 1; bases outside the gene matches: 4. The CDR3 coding sequence is TGCGCCAGCTATGCTAGCGGGGGCACAGATACGCAGTATTTT. Translating gives CASYASGGTDTQYF.

This chain uses TRBV6-1 with TRBJ2-3; tentative D call: TRBD2 (6 bases). The germline V gene encodes CDR1 MNHNS and CDR2 SASEGT. Deletions cut 3 bases from V and 5 bases from J, with 18 bases between. This CDR3 spans 16 amino acids. CDR3 nucleotides: TGTGCCAGCAGTGAGTGGCTAGCCTTGGAGGGAGATACGCAGTATTTT. Translating gives CASSEWLALEGDTQYF.